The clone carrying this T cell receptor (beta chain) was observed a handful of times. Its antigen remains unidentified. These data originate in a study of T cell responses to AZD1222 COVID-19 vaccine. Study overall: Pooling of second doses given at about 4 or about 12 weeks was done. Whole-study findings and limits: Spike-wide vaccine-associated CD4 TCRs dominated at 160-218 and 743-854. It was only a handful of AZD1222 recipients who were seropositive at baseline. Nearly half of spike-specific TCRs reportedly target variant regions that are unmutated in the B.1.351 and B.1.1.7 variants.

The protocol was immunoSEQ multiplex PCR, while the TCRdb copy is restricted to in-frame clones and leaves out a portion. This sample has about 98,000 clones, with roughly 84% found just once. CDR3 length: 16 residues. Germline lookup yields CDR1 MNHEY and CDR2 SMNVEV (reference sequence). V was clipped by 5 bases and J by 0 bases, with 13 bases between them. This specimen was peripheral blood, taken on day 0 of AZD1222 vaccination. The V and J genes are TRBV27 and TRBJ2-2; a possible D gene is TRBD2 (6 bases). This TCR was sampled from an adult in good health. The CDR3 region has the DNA TGTGCCAGCAGTCGAGCGACTAGTACGAACACCGGGGAGCTGTTTTTT. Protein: CASSRATSTNTGELFF.